These 21 T cell receptor beta chains came from one sample sequenced in a study of cytotoxic CD8 clonotypes in ibrutinib-treated CLL. The protocol was immunoSEQ multiplex PCR, while the TCRdb copy is restricted to in-frame clones and leaves out a portion. The table lists tens of thousands of clones, about 76% of them singletons. This specimen was PBMCs, taken after 12 months of ibrutinib treatment. Receptor source: a human donor with chronic lymphocytic leukemia.

The chain has TRBV6-1 and TRBJ2-3; 9 bases map to TRBD2. Germline trimming cut 1 base from V and 6 bases from J; bases unmatched to any gene: 14. The CDR3 contains 18 residues. CDR1 is MNHNS, CDR2 SASEGT, per germline. CDR3 loop: CASSEVGGAGGPRDTQYF. DNA of the CDR3: TGTGCCAGCAGTGAAGTGGGAGGGGCGGGGGGGCCGAGGGATACGCAGTATTTT.

This sequence joins TRBV5-6 and TRBJ2-3; 10 positions match TRBD2. Per the germline V gene, CDR1 is SGHDT and CDR2 is YYEEEE. There are 17 residues in the CDR3. Trimming cost V 0 bases and J 5 bases; bases outside gene matches: 9. This CDR3 reads CASSLGASGRVGDTQYF. As DNA, the CDR3 is TGTGCCAGCAGCTTGGGAGCTAGCGGGAGAGTTGGAGATACGCAGTATTTT.

CDR3 bases: TGTGCCAGCAGCCCACAGAACATGAACACTGAAGCTTTCTTT. Residues: CASSPQNMNTEAFF. The chain couples TRBV7-9 to TRBJ1-1; no reliable D call. V was shortened by 5 bases and J by 0 bases, with 10 bases between the two germline ends. Germline CDR1 reads SEHNR; CDR2 reads FQNEAQ (reference sequence). The CDR3 covers 14 residues.

The rearrangement uses TRBV19 and TRBJ2-6, with a tentative D call TRBD2 (6 bases). The V end lost 3 bases, the J end lost 0 bases, and 6 bases lay between the germline ends. The CDR3 contains 15 residues. The V gene's germline CDR1 is LNHDA and CDR2 SQIVND (reference sequence). This CDR3 is CASSMGGSGANVLTF. DNA for the CDR3: TGTGCCAGTAGTATGGGGGGCTCTGGGGCCAACGTCCTGACTTTC.

The chain employs TRBV11-2 and TRBJ2-1; a weak D match, TRBD1 (6 bases). V was clipped by 3 bases and J by 11 bases, with 20 bases between them. Germline V CDR1 and CDR2: SGHAT, FQNNGV. The CDR3 is 15 residues long. DNA of the CDR3: TGTGCCAGCAGCTTCTCCGGGACAACAACAATGAAGCAGTTCTTC. This translates into CASSFSGTTTMKQFF.

There are a few counts of this clone. The chain recombines TRBV23-1 with TRBJ2-3; possibly TRBD1 or TRBD2 for D (5 bases each). TRBV23-1 is an open reading frame, and its role is uncertain. The CDR3 extends over 15 amino acids. V lost 6 bases to trimming and J lost 2 bases, with 15 bases between them. The CDR3 nucleotides are TGCGCCAGCAGCCCCGGGACCGCCTCCACAGATACGCAGTATTTT. Translated: CASSPGTASTDTQYF.

The V call is TRBV7-8, the J call TRBJ2-1; no clear D gene. The CDR3 consists of 15 residues. The ends were cut back, 2 bases at V and 7 bases at J, with 15 bases in the middle. Germline assignment: CDR1 SGHVS and CDR2 FQNEAQ. The CDR3 is CASSLRLGAPNEQFF. Written as DNA, the CDR3 is TGTGCCAGCAGCTTACGGCTAGGTGCCCCGAATGAGCAGTTCTTC.

The V call is TRBV6-5, the J call TRBJ2-7; the D gene could be TRBD1 or TRBD2 (5 bases each). Trimming cost V 2 bases and J 4 bases, with 15 bases left between them. Germline CDR1 reads MNHEY; CDR2 reads SVGAGI. The length of the CDR3 is 15 residues. The CDR3 protein is CASSYRQVGTYEQYF. The CDR3 nucleotides are TGTGCCAGCAGTTACCGGCAAGTTGGGACGTACGAGCAGTACTTC.

Of note for this clone: Mismatch with germline at one junction end may stem from a read error. The chain employs TRBV10-1 and TRBJ1-1; TRBD1 might be the D (5 bases). The CDR3 loop spans 12 amino acids. Germline V gives CDR1 WNHNN, CDR2 SYGVQD (reference sequence). Here the CDR3 DNA reads TGCACCAGCAGACAGCGGAACACTGAAGCTTTCTTT. Encoded protein: CTSRQRNTEAFF.

The chain employs TRBV27 and TRBJ1-3; 7 bases map to TRBD1. The CDR3 runs 16 residues. J lost 0 bases, V lost 7 bases, and 9 bases had no gene match. Looked up from germline, CDR1 is MNHEY and CDR2 is SMNVEV (reference sequence). The CDR3 region is CASTTLGQRSGNTIYF. CDR3 nucleotides: TGTGCCAGCACTACTCTGGGACAGCGCTCTGGAAACACCATATATTTT.

V usage is TRBV4-1 and J usage is TRBJ1-5; D is uncertain. Trimming shortened V by 0 bases and J by 7 bases, and 7 bases separated the two germline ends. Germline V gene lookup returns CDR1 MGHRA and CDR2 YSYEKL. The CDR3 is 13 amino acids. The CDR3, as DNA: TGCGCCAGCAGCCAAGACGACCGCCAGCCCCAGCATTTT. It specifies CASSQDDRQPQHF.

The rearrangement uses TRBV7-2 and TRBJ2-5, with D perhaps assigned TRBD1 or TRBD2 (7 bases each). The V end was cut by 5 bases, the J end by 0 bases, with 16 bases between. Germline V CDR1 and CDR2: SGHTA, FQGNSA. This CDR3 spans 16 amino acids. Written as DNA, the CDR3 is TGTGCCAGCAGCCCCAGGCGGGGGACAGACCAAGAGACCCAGTACTTC. Translation: CASSPRRGTDQETQYF.

This chain connects TRBV7-2 to TRBJ2-2, with 8 bases aligning to TRBD2. Germline lookup yields CDR1 SGHTA and CDR2 FQGNSA. This CDR3 has 16 residues. V trimming: 6 bases; J trimming: 0 bases; junction bases outside the gene matches: 6. DNA of the CDR3: TGTGCCAGCAGTCTAGGACTAGCTCCGAACACCGGGGAGCTGTTTTTT. Translation: CASSLGLAPNTGELFF.

This clone was picked up many times. The V and J genes are TRBV19 and TRBJ1-2; no firm D call. V was pared by 1 base and J by 6 bases, with 9 bases between. This CDR3 contains 13 residues. CDR1 and CDR2 from the germline V gene are LNHDA and SQIVND (reference sequence). As DNA, the CDR3 is TGTGCCAGTAGTATAGGTTTGGGCGATGGCTACACCTTC. It specifies CASSIGLGDGYTF. Full variable domain (remainder filled in from reference TRBV19 and TRBJ1-2): DGGITQSPKYLFRKEGQNVTLSCEQNLNHDAMYWYRQDPGQGLRLIYYSQIVNDFQKGDIAEGYSVSREKKESFPLTVTSAQKNPTAFYLCASSIGLGDGYTFGSGTRLTVV.

This chain uses TRBV9 with TRBJ2-7; D assignment may be TRBD1 or TRBD2 (6 bases each). The CDR3 extends over 14 amino acids. V lost 0 bases to trimming and J lost 2 bases, with 9 bases between them. Germline V gene lookup returns CDR1 SGDLS and CDR2 YYNGEE. The CDR3, as DNA: TGTGCCAGCAGCGTAGGGAGGGACACCTACGAGCAGTACTTC. This sequence encodes CASSVGRDTYEQYF.

This clone was detected only once. The CDR3 loop reads CATSPDRGTYNEQFF. The CDR3 DNA reads TGTGCCACCAGCCCCGACAGGGGCACCTACAATGAGCAGTTCTTC. J is TRBJ2-1 and V is TRBV15; 8 nucleotides match TRBD1. The CDR3 contains 15 residues. Germline V CDR1 and CDR2: LNHNV, YYDKDF (reference sequence). V shed 5 bases and J 2 bases; nucleotides not matched to a gene: 5.

This sequence joins TRBV7-2 and TRBJ2-2; D uncertain. Per the germline V gene, CDR1 is SGHTA and CDR2 is FQGNSA. This CDR3 has 12 residues. Deletions cut 3 bases from V and 6 bases from J, with 5 bases between. The CDR3 DNA follows: TGTGCCAGCAGCTTGTGGGCCGGGGAGCTGTTTTTT. It yields the protein CASSLWAGELFF.

CDR3 protein: CASRRPDSSYEQYF. CDR3 coding DNA: TGTGCCAGCAGACGCCCTGACAGCTCCTACGAGCAGTACTTC. The chain carries TRBV27 and TRBJ2-7, with D maybe TRBD1 (5 bases). Germline V gives CDR1 MNHEY, CDR2 SMNVEV (reference sequence). This CDR3 comprises 14 residues. V was pared by 6 bases and J by 0 bases, with 12 bases between.

CDR3: CASSSGQVRGGTIYF. CDR3 sequence (DNA): TGTGCCAGCAGTTCTGGACAGGTCCGCGGTGGGACCATATATTTT. V usage is TRBV28 and J usage is TRBJ1-3; 7 nucleotides match TRBD1. Germline V gene lookup returns CDR1 MDHEN and CDR2 SYDVKM. CDR3 length: 15 amino acids. Trimming removed 4 bases from V and 10 bases from J; junction bases left unmatched: 13.

The V and J genes are TRBV18 and TRBJ2-3, with a tentative D call TRBD2 (5 bases). Germline CDR1 and CDR2: KGHSH and LQKENI. Between the trimmed V and J ends, which lost 2 bases and 0 bases, there was a span of 6 bases. The CDR3 extends over 14 amino acids. This CDR3 reads CASSPEGSTDTQYF. In DNA form, the CDR3 reads TGTGCCAGCTCACCAGAGGGTAGCACAGATACGCAGTATTTT.

This clone was observed a handful of times. V and J are TRBV11-1 and TRBJ2-2, with D unclear. This CDR3 comprises 14 residues. Germline assignment: CDR1 SGHAT and CDR2 FQDESV (reference sequence). Trimming shortened V by 6 bases and J by 1 base, and 9 bases separated the two germline ends. In DNA, the CDR3 is TGTGCCAGCAGTGAGTCCCGGAACACCGGGGAGCTGTTTTTT. Encoded protein: CASSESRNTGELFF.